This T cell receptor (beta chain) originates from a study of regulatory T cells in long-lasting Graves disease. Time point noted: newly diagnosed GD, antithyroid drugs for less than 3 months. Following extraction of RNA from PBMCs, that RNA was used to make the TCR library. From an endocrinology department in Xi'an, China, came the patients. Arm-PCR with iRepertoire HTBI primers amplified the CDR3 regions for these TCR beta libraries. TCRdb reprocessed the multiplex PCR reads via MiXCR and lists one record per CDR3 protein. Among some 460,000 distinct CDR3 sequences listed, roughly 15% were seen once. CDR1 MNHEY and CDR2 SVGEGT come from the germline V gene. V shed 2 bases and J shed 6 bases, with 11 bases lying between them. The CDR3 has 14 amino acids. The data were also submitted as part of a second study, on T cells in Graves' hyperthyroidism and ophthalmopathy. That study reports: In patients aged 18 to 65, hyperthyroidism was newly diagnosed, with duration under 2 months. The diagnoses drew upon clinical symptoms, serum thyroxine and TRAb, thyroid ultrasound and orbital computed tomography. The TCR CDR3 was amplified in a first-round RT-PCR using the HTBI primer set.

This specimen was peripheral blood mononuclear cells (PBMCs), taken at new diagnosis, from a patient treated with antithyroid drugs. This clonotype originated in a man aged 35-49 years with Graves disease. V and J are TRBV6-2 or TRBV6-3 and TRBJ1-5; tentative D call: TRBD1 (5 bases). In DNA, the CDR3 is TGTGCCAGCAGTTACGAGGGGCGAGGTCAGCCCCAGCATTTT. It is translated as CASSYEGRGQPQHF.